Each of the 21 T cell receptor beta chains below was sequenced from the same sample in a study of lymphopenia after photon versus proton radiotherapy. The protocol was immunoSEQ multiplex PCR, while the TCRdb copy is restricted to in-frame clones and leaves out a portion. This table has fewer than 20,000 clones, 92% appearing once. The sequencing here drew on peripheral blood, taken from a patient treated with photon-based radiotherapy. The receptor source for this set is a woman between 40 and 50 years old with cholangiocarcinoma.

J is TRBJ2-2 and V is TRBV15; TRBD1 might be the D (5 bases). The V end was cut by 7 bases, the J end by 1 base, with 10 bases between. CDR3 length: 14 residues. Germline CDR1 is LNHNV and CDR2 is YYDKDF (reference sequence). This CDR3 is CATTLDRNTGELFF. The CDR3 DNA reads TGTGCCACCACCCTCGACAGGAACACCGGGGAGCTGTTTTTT.

The chain uses TRBV27 and TRBJ2-5; 8 bases match TRBD1. CDR1 MNHEY and CDR2 SMNVEV come from the germline V gene (reference sequence). The CDR3 has 19 residues. J lost 2 bases, V lost 0 bases, and 14 bases had no gene match. The CDR3 bases are TGTGCCAGCAGTTTATCTGGGTTCGGCAGGGGGCAGGATCAAGAGACCCAGTACTTC. Translated: CASSLSGFGRGQDQETQYF.

A single count supports this clone. The chain has TRBV6-6 and TRBJ1-1; D remains unclear. V was pared by 6 bases and J by 5 bases, with 10 bases between. Germline V gene sequence: CDR1 MNHNY, CDR2 SVGAGI (reference sequence). The CDR3 is made up of 12 amino acids. CDR3 amino acids: CASSSDKTEAFF. The CDR3 coding sequence is TGTGCCAGCAGCTCTGACAAAACTGAAGCTTTCTTT.

The chain is built from TRBV11-2 and TRBJ1-6; D unresolved. There are 15 residues in the CDR3. CDR1 and CDR2 (germline): SGHAT, FQNNGV. Trimming took off 8 bases at V and 0 bases at J, with 11 bases between the two ends. The CDR3 loop reads CASQDRISYNSPLHF. The CDR3 DNA is TGTGCCAGCCAAGACCGAATCTCCTATAATTCACCCCTCCACTTT.

The DNA for the CDR3 is TGTGCCAGCAAAGGCAGGGACCATGGCTACACCTTC. Translating it yields CASKGRDHGYTF. V and J are TRBV6-5 and TRBJ1-2, with a tentative D call TRBD1 (5 bases). The germline CDR1 and CDR2 sequences are MNHEY and SVGAGI. Deletions cut 7 bases from V and 6 bases from J, with 12 bases between. The CDR3 has 12 residues.

The chain combines TRBV28 with TRBJ1-6; D is uncertain. The CDR3 extends over 14 amino acids. Germline-derived CDR1 and CDR2 are MDHEN and SYDVKM. V lost 8 bases and J lost 13, with 21 bases in between. CDR3 in amino acids: CASQPGRYSSPLHF. CDR3 nucleotide sequence: TGTGCCAGCCAGCCCGGCCGCTACTCTTCTCCCCTCCACTTT.

This chain connects TRBV30 to TRBJ2-7; 8 nucleotides line up with TRBD1. The ends lost 2 bases at V and 3 bases at J; junction bases unmatched: 3. From germline, CDR1 is GTSNPN and CDR2 SVGIG (reference sequence). CDR3 length: 13 amino acids. The CDR3: CAWSSGQDYEQYF. The CDR3 DNA sequence: TGTGCCTGGAGTTCGGGACAGGACTACGAGCAGTACTTC.

The CDR3 bases are TGTGCCAGCAGTGAAAACTGGCAGGTTACCTACGAGCAGTACTTC. Translating it yields CASSENWQVTYEQYF. The chain carries TRBV6-1 and TRBJ2-7; D is uncertain. V was clipped by 2 bases and J by 2 bases, with 13 bases between them. CDR3 length: 15 amino acids. Germline assignment: CDR1 MNHNS and CDR2 SASEGT.

The J gene is TRBJ2-2, the V gene TRBV5-1, with unresolved D. The CDR3 runs to 15 residues. V was clipped by 0 bases and J by 3 bases, with 9 bases between them. The germline CDR1 and CDR2 sequences are SGHRS and YFSETQ. The CDR3 coding sequence is TGCGCCAGCAGCTTGGACTCGGGCTACACCGGGGAGCTGTTTTTT. Amino acids: CASSLDSGYTGELFF.

The rearrangement links TRBV11-2 to TRBJ2-5; D uncertain. The CDR3 is 15 amino acids. V was clipped by 1 base and J by 4 bases, with 13 bases between them. The germline gives CDR1 SGHAT, CDR2 FQNNGV. CDR3 bases: TGTGCCAGCAGCTTAGCATTGGGAACGGGAGAGACCCAGTACTTC. Translated, it gives CASSLALGTGETQYF.

The chain couples TRBV6-1 to TRBJ2-7; 12 positions agree with TRBD2. CDR3 length equals 14 residues. V trimming: 6 bases; J trimming: 4 bases; junction bases outside the gene matches: 4. The germline gives CDR1 MNHNS, CDR2 SASEGT. This CDR3 is CASRNGLAGYEQYF. The CDR3 coding sequence is TGTGCCAGCAGGAACGGACTAGCGGGGTACGAGCAGTACTTC.

This rearrangement joins TRBV6-1 to TRBJ2-2; TRBD2 matches 7 bases. The trim removed 8 bases at V and 6 bases at J, leaving 9 bases unmatched. CDR1 MNHNS and CDR2 SASEGT come from the germline V gene. The CDR3 has 14 residues. DNA for the CDR3: TGTGCCAGCTTCTCCCCGGGAGGACCCGGGGAGCTGTTTTTT. Translated, it gives CASFSPGGPGELFF.

The rearrangement joins TRBV4-3 to TRBJ2-2; unclear D gene. This CDR3 has 14 amino acids. V dropped 0 bases and J dropped 6 bases, with 8 bases sitting between them. Looked up from germline, CDR1 is LGHNA and CDR2 is YSLEER. Written as DNA, the CDR3 is TGCGCCAGCAGCCAAGATCCGGCGGCCGGGGAGCTGTTTTTT. Its protein product is CASSQDPAAGELFF.

The rearrangement joins TRBV7-2 to TRBJ2-2; TRBD1 matches at 11 bases. Germline lookup yields CDR1 SGHTA and CDR2 FQGNSA. Unmatched junction bases numbered 4, after V lost 5 bases and J lost 5 bases. This CDR3 is built from 15 residues. The CDR3 protein is CASSGGTGGTGELFF. CDR3 nucleotides: TGTGCCAGCAGCGGGGGGACAGGGGGAACCGGGGAGCTGTTTTTT. Supplemented by reference TRBV7-2 and TRBJ2-2, the full variable domain reads GAGVSQSPSNKVTEKGKDVELRCDPISGHTALYWYRQSLGQGLEFLIYFQGNSAPDKSGLPSDRFSAERTGGSVSTLTIQRTQQEDSAVYLCASSGGTGGTGELFFGEGSRLTVL.

This clone was counted a single time. The chain recombines TRBV5-1 with TRBJ1-2, with D hard to call. CDR3 length: 13 residues. The V end was cut by 0 bases, the J end by 8 bases, with 11 bases between. The germline CDR1 and CDR2 sequences are SGHRS and YFSETQ. CDR3 in amino acids: CASSLGQAHGYTF. The CDR3 DNA follows: TGCGCCAGCAGCTTGGGGCAAGCGCACGGCTACACCTTC.

The chain employs TRBV5-1 and TRBJ1-1; no firm D call. Germline V gene sequence: CDR1 SGHRS, CDR2 YFSETQ. V lost 4 bases, J lost 1 base, and 14 bases lay in between. This CDR3 comprises 15 residues. CDR3 DNA: TGCGCCAGCAGCCCAACTGACACCGAGAACACTGAAGCTTTCTTT. It encodes CASSPTDTENTEAFF. Supplemented by reference TRBV5-1 and TRBJ1-1, the full variable domain reads KAGVTQTPRYLIKTRGQQVTLSCSPISGHRSVSWYQQTPGQGLQFLFEYFSETQRNKGNFPGRFSGRQFSNSRSEMNVSTLELGDSALYLCASSPTDTENTEAFFGQGTRLTVV.

The V gene is TRBV5-1, the J gene TRBJ2-1; 9 bases map to TRBD2. Losses at the gene ends were 0 bases for V and 1 base for J; bases not matched to a gene: 2. CDR3 size: 16 residues. The germline V gene encodes CDR1 SGHRS and CDR2 YFSETQ. CDR3 sequence: CASSLALAGSYNEQFF. In DNA form, the CDR3 reads TGCGCCAGCAGCTTGGCCCTAGCGGGGTCCTACAATGAGCAGTTCTTC.

The CDR3 nucleotides read TGTGCCAGCACAGGACTGACCAATTCACCCCTCCACTTT. It codes for CASTGLTNSPLHF. V usage is TRBV25-1 and J usage is TRBJ1-6; D is undetermined. Per the germline V gene, CDR1 is MGHDK and CDR2 is SYGVNS. This CDR3 comprises 13 residues. The germline V and J ends were trimmed by 7 bases and 7 bases, with 11 bases remaining between them.

This clone was found once. The gene calls are TRBV7-3 and TRBJ1-1; D not certain. Germline assignment: CDR1 SGHTA and CDR2 FQGTGA. This CDR3 spans 14 amino acids. Trimming took off 2 bases at V and 1 base at J, with 8 bases between the two ends. The CDR3 reads CASSLAGQNTEAFF. CDR3 bases: TGTGCCAGCAGCTTAGCCGGGCAGAACACTGAAGCTTTCTTT.

The chain joins TRBV11-2 to TRBJ2-7; the match to TRBD2 covers 8 bases. V dropped 7 bases and J dropped 0; count of bases not matched to a gene: 8. The CDR3 is made up of 15 amino acids. The germline V gene has CDR1 SGHAT and CDR2 FQNNGV. The CDR3 protein is CASTYTSGSSYEQYF. CDR3 bases: TGTGCCAGCACTTATACTAGCGGCAGCTCCTACGAGCAGTACTTC.

V usage is TRBV5-1 and J usage is TRBJ2-7, with TRBD1 matching 7 bases. This CDR3 has 14 residues. Trimming took 0 bases from V and 4 from J; bases not matched to a gene: 4. Germline CDR1 reads SGHRS; CDR2 reads YFSETQ. CDR3 DNA sequence: TGCGCCAGCAGCTTGGGATCGGGACAGTACGAGCAGTACTTC. Translated, it gives CASSLGSGQYEQYF. Together with reference TRBV5-1 and TRBJ2-7, the CDR3 gives the full variable domain: KAGVTQTPRYLIKTRGQQVTLSCSPISGHRSVSWYQQTPGQGLQFLFEYFSETQRNKGNFPGRFSGRQFSNSRSEMNVSTLELGDSALYLCASSLGSGQYEQYFGPGTRLTVT.